A selection of T cell receptor beta chains follows, all from one sample in a study of CD8+ T cells in alopecia areata. Here immunoSEQ multiplex PCR was the method, and the copy in TCRdb shows in-frame clones only, minus some. Of around 5,900 clones detected, 60% appear once; the ten largest clones hold 14%. The material sequenced was skin. The source of these receptors is a human donor with alopecia areata. The CDR3 runs from the conserved cysteine through the conserved F or W. D genes are given only for firm matches. Rows may omit the clone size; those that give it use once, few, many or a size class.

d_gene	v_gene	j_gene	abundance	CDR3nt	CDR3aa
TRBD1	TRBV28	TRBJ2-5	-	TGTGCCAGCAGCCTTGGACAGGGGCAAGAGACCCAGTACTTC	CASSLGQGQETQYF
-	TRBV6-4	TRBJ2-7	-	TGTGCCAGCAGTGACCCCTTCATTCATATACAGTCTCCGCGCTACGAGCAGTACTTC	CASSDPFIHIQSPRYEQYF
-	TRBV20-1	TRBJ2-1	-	TGCAGTGCTAGAACCAGCAATGAGCAGTTCTTC	CSARTSNEQFF
TRBD1	TRBV19	TRBJ2-2	-	TGTGCCAGTAGTAACCGGGACAGCTTCACCGGGGAGCTGTTTTTT	CASSNRDSFTGELFF
-	TRBV6-5	TRBJ1-1	few	TGTGCCAGCCAGCGGGCAGCTGAAGCTTTCTTT	CASQRAAEAFF
-	TRBV5-1	TRBJ2-3	-	TGCGCCAGCAGCCCTCCATTGGGACTCACAGATACGCAGTATTTT	CASSPPLGLTDTQYF
-	TRBV10-2	TRBJ2-6	-	TGCGCCAGCAGTGAGCCAGGGGCGGGGGCCAACGTCCTGACTTTC	CASSEPGAGANVLTF
TRBD2	TRBV5-1	TRBJ2-7	-	TGCGCCAGCAGCCCGGGACTAGCGGGCTTCGGGAACGACGAGCAGTACTTC	CASSPGLAGFGNDEQYF
-	TRBV6-6	TRBJ1-5	-	TGTGCCAGCAGCTCCGGGACGGGTGGTAGCAATCAGCCCCAGCATTTT	CASSSGTGGSNQPQHF
-	TRBV29-1	TRBJ1-1	-	TGCAGCGTTGAAAAGGGGAACACTGAAGCTTTCTTT	CSVEKGNTEAFF
-	TRBV5-1	TRBJ2-5	-	TGCGCCAGCAGCTTGGCCGGAGAGACCCAGTACTTC	CASSLAGETQYF